These 8 T cell receptor beta chains came from one sample sequenced in a study of cytomegalovirus exposure and HLA in healthy donors. Amplification used 60 Vbeta primers and 13 Jbeta primers. Produced via immunoSEQ multiplex PCR; TCRdb's table is partial and in-frame only. The sample contains about 200,000 clones, approximately 78% of which appear only once. Sequencing was performed on PBMCs. These TCRs come from a middle-aged woman in good health and CMV-seronegative.

The V and J genes are TRBV5-6 and TRBJ1-2; D remains ambiguous. V was cut by 1 base and J by 5 bases, with 6 bases left in between. This CDR3 has 12 residues. Germline V gives CDR1 SGHDT, CDR2 YYEEEE. CDR3 in DNA: TGTGCCAGCAGCTTGCTCGAGTATGGCTACACCTTC. Encoded protein: CASSLLEYGYTF.

The table lists this clone with a count of one. The chain couples TRBV30 to TRBJ2-7, with D possibly matching TRBD1 (6 bases). Germline CDR1 reads GTSNPN; CDR2 reads SVGIG (reference sequence). CDR3 size: 11 residues. The V end was cut by 5 bases, the J end by 7 bases, with 12 bases between. CDR3 region: CAWQGRREQYF. The CDR3 nucleotides are TGTGCCTGGCAGGGGCGGCGGGAGCAGTACTTC. Filled out from reference TRBV30 and TRBJ2-7, the complete variable domain reads SQTIHQWPATLVQPVGSPLSLECTVEGTSNPNLYWYRQAAGRGLQLLFYSVGIGQISSEVPQNLSASRPQDRQFILSSKKLLLSDSGFYLCAWQGRREQYFGPGTRLTVT.

The J gene is TRBJ1-3, the V gene TRBV29-1; 8 bases agree with TRBD1. The CDR3 runs to 17 residues. After removal of 7 bases from V and 0 bases from J, the junction contained 14 bases not matched to a gene. The germline CDR1 and CDR2 sequences are SQVTM and ANQGSEA. The CDR3 region has the DNA TGCAGCGCTGCCCTTTTGACAGGGGATTACTCTGGAAACACCATATATTTT. This encodes CSAALLTGDYSGNTIYF.

V gene TRBV12-5 combines with J gene TRBJ1-4; 7 bases are shared with TRBD1. CDR1 is LGHNT, CDR2 FRNRAP, per germline. The trim removed 1 base at V and 8 bases at J, leaving 10 bases unmatched. The CDR3 extends over 16 amino acids. CDR3 nucleotides: TGTGCTAGTGGTTTGGGACAGGGCTTGCGTGACGAAAAACTGTTTTTT. Amino acids: CASGLGQGLRDEKLFF. The full variable domain, with the rest looked up from reference TRBV12-5 and TRBJ1-4, is DARVTQTPRHKVTEMGQEVTMRCQPILGHNTVFWYRQTMMQGLELLAYFRNRAPLDDSGMPKDRFSAEMPDATLATLKIQPSEPRDSAVYFCASGLGQGLRDEKLFFGSGTQLSVL.

The chain joins TRBV27 to TRBJ2-2, with 11 bases lining up with TRBD2. V shed 5 bases and J 4 bases; nucleotides not matched to a gene: 6. Germline V gene sequence: CDR1 MNHEY, CDR2 SMNVEV (reference sequence). CDR3 length equals 16 residues. The CDR3 sequence: CASSTIAGGTTGELFF. The CDR3 DNA follows: TGTGCCAGCAGTACGATAGCGGGAGGGACCACCGGGGAGCTGTTTTTT.

This clone was seen once. This chain links TRBV5-4 with TRBJ1-4; 7 positions match TRBD1. Germline-derived CDR1 and CDR2 are SGHNT and YYREEE (reference sequence). V shed 5 bases, J shed 2 bases, and the junction held 3 bases outside the gene matches. The CDR3 is 14 residues long. In DNA, the CDR3 is TGTGCCAGCAGTGAGACAGGGACTAATGAAAAACTGTTTTTT. Its protein is CASSETGTNEKLFF.

The rearrangement links TRBV29-1 to TRBJ1-1; weak D call: TRBD1 (5 bases). Germline loops: CDR1 SQVTM, CDR2 ANQGSEA. The CDR3 is 13 residues long. V lost 8 bases, J lost 1 base, and 14 bases lay in between. CDR3 in amino acids: CSCAGSPNTEAFF. In nucleotides, the CDR3 is TGCAGCTGCGCAGGGTCCCCGAACACTGAAGCTTTCTTT. Combining the CDR3 with reference TRBV29-1 and TRBJ1-1 gives the whole variable domain SAVISQKPSRDICQRGTSLTIQCQVDSQVTMMFWYRQQPGQSLTLIATANQGSEATYESGFVIDKFPISRPNLTFSTLTVSNMSPEDSSIYLCSCAGSPNTEAFFGQGTRLTVV.

The rearrangement joins TRBV18 to TRBJ2-7; D call uncertain. With 0 bases removed from V and 5 bases from J, the gap between germline ends came to 23 bases. CDR3 length: 18 amino acids. Germline CDR1 KGHSH, CDR2 LQKENI. CDR3 sequence: CASSPPIYAMRSSDEQYF. CDR3 bases: TGTGCCAGCTCACCACCAATTTATGCGATGAGGAGCAGCGACGAGCAGTACTTC.